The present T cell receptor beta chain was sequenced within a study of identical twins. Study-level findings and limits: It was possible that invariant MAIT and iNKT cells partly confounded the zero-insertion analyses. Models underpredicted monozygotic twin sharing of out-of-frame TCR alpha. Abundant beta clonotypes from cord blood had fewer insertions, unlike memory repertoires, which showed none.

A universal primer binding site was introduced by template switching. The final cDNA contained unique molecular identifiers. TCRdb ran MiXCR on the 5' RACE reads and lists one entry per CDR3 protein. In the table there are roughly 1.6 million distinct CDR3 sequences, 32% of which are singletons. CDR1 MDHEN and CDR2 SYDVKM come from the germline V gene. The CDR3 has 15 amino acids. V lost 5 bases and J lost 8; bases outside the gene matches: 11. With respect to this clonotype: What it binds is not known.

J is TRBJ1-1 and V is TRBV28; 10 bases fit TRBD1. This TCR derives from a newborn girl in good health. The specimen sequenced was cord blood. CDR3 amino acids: CASSTGTGAYAEAFF. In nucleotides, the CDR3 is TGTGCCAGCAGTACCGGGACAGGGGCGTATGCGGAAGCTTTCTTT.